This TCR beta chain emerged from a study of immune cell composition in non-small cell lung cancer. Clones were sequenced by immunoSEQ multiplex PCR, and TCRdb holds only the in-frame ones, with some missing. The repertoire holds some 14,000 clones, over 70% seen once, with around 10% in the top ten. The CDR3 loop spans 8 amino acids. The germline V gene encodes CDR1 DFQATT and CDR2 SNEGSKA (reference sequence). The source of this sequence is a human donor with non-small cell lung cancer. This chain connects TRBV20-1 to TRBJ2-1, with D unclear. Sequenced sample: lung tumor tissue. The CDR3 region has the DNA TGCGTAGGAAATGAGCAGTTCTTC. Its protein product is CVGNEQFF.